Given below is one TCR beta chain in context. The antigen this receptor binds is unknown. The sample holds no much larger clone one base away, and base qualities are not on file. The CDR3 regions of human TCRbeta chains were analyzed by immunosequencing. The authors processed their data as follows. TCRs in the repertoires were matched against a reference library of SARS-CoV-2-specific TCRs that had been generated with the MIRA antigen-specificity platform. Breadth was defined as the fraction of unique TCRs that were SARS-CoV-2-associated, and depth was defined as the fraction of total T cells that were SARS-CoV-2-associated. Using the MIRA data, each spike-specific TCR was mapped to the spike region that the TCR reacts to and placed in a CD4 or CD8 class. Log10-transformed breadth and depth values were compared by one-way ANOVA with Sidak's multiple comparisons tests. As stored in TCRdb, this immuneACCESS dataset retains in-frame rearrangements with V and J assigned. A fraction of the clones does not appear; measured against another copy, unresolved V genes explain less than half of the discrepancy, and the remainder lacks a known reason. The V and J calls and clone size are taken from that table; D and trimming were inferred from the DNA. Within this sample are 95,000 to 130,000 clones, with around 88% of them counted one time only. The ten largest clones capture approximately 9.6% of the sample.

This sample stems from a study of T cell responses to AZD1222 COVID-19 vaccine (dated by TCRdb to the early 2020s). With regard to the full study: Because spike-specific TCR depth and breadth did not differ between the two schedules, AZD1222 recipients who got a second dose at roughly 4 weeks were pooled with those who got a second dose at roughly 12 weeks. Trial participants were enrolled by age into 18-55, 56-69 and 70-plus year subgroups, with approximately 150, 30 and 60 TCR-sequenced participants respectively. A total of just over 230 trial participants underwent TCR sequencing, of whom roughly 210 had received two doses of AZD1222 and 26 had received two doses of the MenACWY control vaccine.

Reading the label with the study, this specimen's time point is: baseline before first vaccination. The vaccinee samples were drawn from two UK trials, COV001 and COV002, one of which was a single-blind randomized controlled phase 2/3 trial testing AZD1222 (ChAdOx1 nCoV-19) in healthy adults. For TCRbeta chain sequencing, PBMC samples were collected from trial participants at day 0 and at day 28 after the second dose. Study-level results and caveats: In the small 56-69-year group, the increase in depth fell short of significance, most likely because of low power. Conclusions about previously exposed vaccinees are limited because only five or six AZD1222 recipients were SARS-CoV-2 seropositive at baseline. Because no samples from the day 14 peak response were available, repertoires could be characterized only after the peak T cell response. The vaccine-associated CD4 TCRs covered the entire spike protein, and the dominant responses fell in regions 160-218 and 743-854. After two AZD1222 doses, spike-specific TCR breadth and depth were significantly higher than at day 0 and than in MenACWY recipients. Participants were mostly white British, with more females than males. The authors suggested clonal diversity may have been underestimated. Reportedly, almost half of the unique spike-specific TCRs recognized epitopes lying outside the regions that are mutated in the B.1.351 and B.1.1.7 variants.

V has 5 bases trimmed and J has 4 bases trimmed; junction bases matching no gene number 6. CDR1 and CDR2, looked up from the germline V gene (reference sequence), are MNHEY and SMNVEV. The CDR3, from cysteine to phenylalanine, totals 15 residues. Just CDR3 DNA is preserved here, 45 bases in frame from base 1. The chain is encoded by TRBV27 joined to TRBJ2-5; 11 bases in the junction line up with TRBD1. Sequenced here: peripheral blood, sampled on day 0 of AZD1222 vaccination. The receptor comes from an adult in good health. The DNA reads as follows: TGTGCCAGCAGTCCCCGGGACAGGGGGTCAGAGACCCAGTACTTC. It codes for CASSPRDRGSETQYF.